These 27 T cell receptor beta chains were all obtained from the same sample, sequenced in a study of blood T cell repertoires in COVID-19. TCRdb's copy holds only in-frame clones and misses some; the assay was immunoSEQ multiplex PCR. The sample has about 250,000 clones, around 86% seen once. The material sequenced was PBMCs or T cells enriched from blood (not recorded which). These receptors were taken from a man aged 35-49 years who had recovered from COVID-19.

This clone was recorded once. The gene calls are TRBV10-3 and TRBJ2-1; 7 bases line up with TRBD1. Germline V gene sequence: CDR1 ENHRY, CDR2 SYGVKD. Trimming cost V 0 bases and J 6 bases; bases outside gene matches: 8. This CDR3 is 16 amino acids long. CDR3 in amino acids: CAISESRGGRINEQFF. CDR3 coding DNA: TGTGCCATCAGTGAGTCGCGAGGGGGCCGCATCAATGAGCAGTTCTTC.

The chain carries TRBV6-2 or TRBV6-3 and TRBJ2-3; 13 nucleotides match TRBD2. Germline V gene lookup returns CDR1 MNHEY and CDR2 SVGEGT. The CDR3 contains 16 residues. With 6 bases clipped from V and 4 bases from J, the junction kept 7 bases outside the gene matches. The CDR3 spells CASSHWTSGSPDTQYF. CDR3 in DNA: TGTGCCAGCAGCCATTGGACTAGCGGGAGTCCAGATACGCAGTATTTT.

CDR3: CASSVDPGTGVFPDTQYF. In nucleotides, the CDR3 is TGTGCCAGCAGCGTAGATCCGGGGACAGGGGTGTTCCCAGATACGCAGTATTTT. The chain joins TRBV9 to TRBJ2-3; the match to TRBD1 covers 10 bases. CDR3 size: 18 residues. The germline V gene has CDR1 SGDLS and CDR2 YYNGEE. With V trimmed by 0 bases and J by 4 bases, 11 bases remained unmatched.

CDR3 protein: CASSSTLSYNEQFF. For the CDR3, the DNA is TGTGCCAGCAGTTCAACATTATCCTACAATGAGCAGTTCTTC. V usage is TRBV11-2 and J usage is TRBJ2-1; no firm D call. Germline-derived CDR1 and CDR2 are SGHAT and FQNNGV. This CDR3 is built from 14 residues. V was clipped by 6 bases and J by 1 base, with 10 bases between them.

The chain links TRBV13 to TRBJ2-7; 11 nucleotides agree with TRBD2. V shed 5 bases and J 3 bases; nucleotides not matched to a gene: 6. This CDR3 comprises 15 residues. Per the germline V gene, CDR1 is PRHDT and CDR2 is FYEKMQ (reference sequence). CDR3 sequence: CASSLLTSGGYEQYF. The CDR3 DNA sequence: TGTGCCAGCAGCCTACTAACTAGCGGGGGCTACGAGCAGTACTTC.

V and J are TRBV10-1 and TRBJ2-7; 7 bases agree with TRBD2. Germline trimming cut 1 base from V and 2 bases from J; bases unmatched to any gene: 8. This CDR3 spans 16 amino acids. The V gene's germline CDR1 is WNHNN and CDR2 SYGVQD (reference sequence). The CDR3 DNA reads as TGCGCCAGCAGTGAGTTCCGGGACTATGTTACCTACGAGCAGTACTTC. Its translation is CASSEFRDYVTYEQYF.

This sequence joins TRBV9 and TRBJ1-1, with D possibly TRBD1 on 5 matching bases. In germline, CDR1 is SGDLS, CDR2 YYNGEE. V lost 2 bases to trimming and J lost 1 base, with 9 bases between them. The CDR3 contains 14 residues. The CDR3 spells CASSVMTENTEAFF. In DNA, the CDR3 is TGTGCCAGCAGCGTTATGACAGAGAACACTGAAGCTTTCTTT.

This clone was seen only once. This rearrangement joins TRBV27 to TRBJ1-5; D unresolved. Germline lookup yields CDR1 MNHEY and CDR2 SMNVEV (reference sequence). CDR3 size: 14 residues. V was clipped by 3 bases and J by 3 bases, with 9 bases between them. This CDR3 reads CASSFGGYNQPQHF. CDR3 bases: TGTGCCAGCAGTTTTGGCGGTTACAATCAGCCCCAGCATTTT.

The chain has TRBV7-3 and TRBJ1-4; D not certain. Germline CDR1 is SGHTA and CDR2 is FQGTGA. The V end lost 0 bases, the J end lost 10 bases, and 9 bases lay between the germline ends. CDR3 length: 13 residues. CDR3 amino acids: CASSLTPGGKLFF. The CDR3 region has the DNA TGTGCCAGCAGCTTAACGCCGGGAGGAAAACTGTTTTTT.

This clone came up a few times. The CDR3 spells CASSKTTAYYGYTF. Written as DNA, the CDR3 is TGTGCCAGTAGTAAGACTACAGCTTACTATGGCTACACCTTC. The chain uses TRBV19 and TRBJ1-2; D is undetermined. V was shortened by 4 bases and J by 3 bases, with 12 bases between the two germline ends. From germline, CDR1 is LNHDA and CDR2 SQIVND (reference sequence). The CDR3 consists of 14 residues.

V usage is TRBV6-5 and J usage is TRBJ1-5, with D perhaps TRBD1 (6 bases). The germline V gene has CDR1 MNHEY and CDR2 SVGAGI. V lost 6 bases to trimming and J lost 1 base, with 10 bases between them. The CDR3 length is 14 residues. The CDR3, as DNA: TGTGCCAGCAGGAAGGACAGAAGCAATCAGCCCCAGCATTTT. It encodes CASRKDRSNQPQHF.

The V gene is TRBV2, the J gene TRBJ1-1, with 7 bases identical to TRBD1. Germline V gives CDR1 SNHLY, CDR2 FYNNEI. Germline trimming cut 6 bases from V and 7 bases from J; bases unmatched to any gene: 5. CDR3 length: 12 residues. The chain's CDR3 is CASRGDSNEAFF. CDR3 DNA: TGTGCCAGCAGGGGGGACAGCAATGAAGCTTTCTTT.

The chain is built from TRBV19 and TRBJ1-2; 7 positions match TRBD1. The CDR3 is 13 amino acids. J was trimmed by 8 bases and V by 7 bases; bases with no gene match: 10. From germline, CDR1 is LNHDA and CDR2 SQIVND (reference sequence). CDR3 protein: CASKEGADLGYTF. The CDR3 DNA reads TGTGCCAGTAAGGAGGGGGCGGACTTGGGCTACACCTTC.

The V gene is TRBV19, the J gene TRBJ2-1; a possible D gene is TRBD2 (6 bases). V was clipped by 5 bases and J by 4 bases, with 12 bases between them. Germline V gene data show CDR1 as LNHDA and CDR2 as SQIVND (reference sequence). There are 14 residues in the CDR3. The CDR3 here is CASSPLARYNEQFF. The CDR3 DNA reads as TGTGCCAGTAGTCCGCTAGCGAGATACAATGAGCAGTTCTTC.

V gene TRBV30 combines with J gene TRBJ2-7; 8 bases match TRBD2. CDR3 size: 20 residues. V shed 0 bases and J 0 bases; nucleotides not matched to a gene: 19. The germline V gene encodes CDR1 GTSNPN and CDR2 SVGIG (reference sequence). The CDR3 DNA follows: TGTGCCTGGAGTGTATCTTCGCGGTCTAGCGGGCGCAAACTCTCCTACGAGCAGTACTTC. Protein: CAWSVSSRSSGRKLSYEQYF.

This chain uses TRBV28 with TRBJ2-5, with D unresolved. With 5 bases removed from V and 5 bases from J, the gap between germline ends came to 6 bases. This CDR3 has 11 residues. CDR1 is MDHEN, CDR2 SYDVKM, per germline. DNA of the CDR3: TGTGCCAGCAGTACAGAGGAGACCCAGTACTTC. This gives the protein CASSTEETQYF.

The chain combines TRBV9 with TRBJ2-7; D is ambiguous. The CDR3 extends over 13 amino acids. V shed 0 bases and J shed 1 base, with 5 bases lying between them. Germline V CDR1 and CDR2: SGDLS, YYNGEE. The CDR3: CASSVGQSYEQYF. The CDR3 DNA sequence: TGTGCCAGCAGCGTAGGGCAGTCCTACGAGCAGTACTTC.

The chain couples TRBV9 to TRBJ2-5, with 7 bases fitting TRBD2. The junction had 7 bases not matched to a gene; V was cut back by 6 bases and J by 5 bases. Per germline, CDR1 SGDLS and CDR2 YYNGEE. CDR3 length equals 13 residues. The CDR3 DNA reads as TGTGCCAGCAACCATGGCGGGAGCGAGACCCAGTACTTC. Translated: CASNHGGSETQYF.

This clone was counted between two and nine times. The gene calls are TRBV9 and TRBJ1-2; D possibly corresponds to TRBD1 (6 bases). CDR3 size: 13 residues. CDR1 and CDR2 from the germline V gene are SGDLS and YYNGEE. With 4 bases removed from V and 6 bases from J, the gap between germline ends came to 13 bases. For the CDR3, the DNA is TGTGCCAGCAGCCTCAGCGGGGGGCATGGCTACACCTTC. Its protein is CASSLSGGHGYTF.

The sample holds one count of this clone. The genes are TRBV28 and TRBJ2-3; maybe TRBD1 (6 bases). The ends were cut back, 5 bases at V and 1 base at J, with 13 bases in the middle. CDR1 MDHEN and CDR2 SYDVKM come from the germline V gene. The CDR3 is 15 amino acids. The CDR3 bases are TGTGCCAGCAGTAGAGGGGACATCGGCACAGATACGCAGTATTTT. Encoded protein: CASSRGDIGTDTQYF.

The chain couples TRBV5-5 to TRBJ1-5; D not resolved. The CDR3 is 13 residues long. V lost 0 bases and J 5 bases, leaving 6 bases between the germline ends. Per the germline V gene, CDR1 is SGHKS and CDR2 is YYEKEE (reference sequence). The chain's CDR3 is CASSLVDDQPQHF. Here the CDR3 DNA reads TGTGCCAGCAGCTTGGTAGATGATCAGCCCCAGCATTTT.

This clone was found once. The chain employs TRBV30 and TRBJ1-5; TRBD1 agrees at 9 bases. The CDR3 is 16 amino acids. The germline CDR1 and CDR2 sequences are GTSNPN and SVGIG (reference sequence). With 3 bases clipped from V and 6 bases from J, the junction kept 12 bases outside the gene matches. The CDR3 is CAWSTGGTGSTQPQHF. CDR3 nucleotide sequence: TGTGCCTGGAGCACGGGCGGGACAGGGTCTACTCAGCCCCAGCATTTT. The full variable domain, completed using reference TRBV30 and TRBJ1-5, is SQTIHQWPATLVQPVGSPLSLECTVEGTSNPNLYWYRQAAGRGLQLLFYSVGIGQISSEVPQNLSASRPQDRQFILSSKKLLLSDSGFYLCAWSTGGTGSTQPQHFGDGTRLSIL.

This clone is a singleton in its sample. The chain recombines TRBV6-5 with TRBJ1-2; the match to TRBD1 covers 11 bases. The germline CDR1 and CDR2 sequences are MNHEY and SVGAGI. V dropped 4 bases and J dropped 3; count of bases not matched to a gene: 4. This CDR3 region has 15 residues. The CDR3 nucleotides are TGTGCCAGCAGTTTTGGGACAGGGGGTGACTATGGCTACACCTTC. Its translation is CASSFGTGGDYGYTF.

This clone has a single count. The J gene is TRBJ1-5, the V gene TRBV7-2, with 8 bases fitting TRBD1. The CDR3 spans 14 residues. Germline CDR1 SGHTA, CDR2 FQGNSA. Trimming removed 8 bases from V and 4 bases from J; junction bases left unmatched: 7. In DNA form, the CDR3 reads TGTGCCAGCCAGACAGGGGCGTCAAATCAGCCCCAGCATTTT. Translated, it gives CASQTGASNQPQHF. The whole variable domain, filled in from reference TRBV7-2 and TRBJ1-5, reads GAGVSQSPSNKVTEKGKDVELRCDPISGHTALYWYRQSLGQGLEFLIYFQGNSAPDKSGLPSDRFSAERTGGSVSTLTIQRTQQEDSAVYLCASQTGASNQPQHFGDGTRLSIL.

The rearrangement uses TRBV5-5 and TRBJ1-5; the match to TRBD1 covers 8 bases. This CDR3 comprises 16 residues. The germline gives CDR1 SGHKS, CDR2 YYEKEE (reference sequence). Unmatched junction bases numbered 7, after V lost 1 base and J lost 4 bases. CDR3 sequence reads: CASSLMQGALNQPQHF. CDR3 sequence (DNA): TGTGCCAGCAGCTTGATGCAGGGGGCCCTAAATCAGCCCCAGCATTTT.

This clone occurred a few times. V gene TRBV2 combines with J gene TRBJ1-6; 10 nucleotides align to TRBD1. Trimming removed 0 bases from V and 7 bases from J; junction bases left unmatched: 6. This CDR3 spans 17 amino acids. Germline loops: CDR1 SNHLY, CDR2 FYNNEI. CDR3 sequence (DNA): TGTGCCAGCAGTGAAGCTGCTCCGGGACAGGGGAATTCACCCCTCCACTTT. This translates into CASSEAAPGQGNSPLHF. Based on the CDR3 plus reference TRBV2 and TRBJ1-6, the full variable domain is EPEVTQTPSHQVTQMGQEVILRCVPISNHLYFYWYRQILGQKVEFLVSFYNNEISEKSEIFDDQFSVERPDGSNFTLKIRSTKLEDSAMYFCASSEAAPGQGNSPLHFGNGTRLTVT.

As for this clone: Compared with germline, one end of the junction differs, possibly owing to a read error. This chain connects TRBV6-1 to TRBJ2-7, with a possible D match to TRBD2 (6 bases). From germline, CDR1 is MNHNS and CDR2 SASEGT. The CDR3 sequence is 17 residues long. The CDR3 here is CASREGRRGKTSYEQYF. The DNA of the CDR3 is TGTGCCAGCAGAGAAGGGAGGCGCGGGAAGACCTCCTACGAGCAGTACTTC.